This T cell receptor beta chain originates from a study of blood T cell repertoires in COVID-19 (dated by TCRdb to the early 2020s). Regarding the complete study: The collaborator samples originated in the United States, Italy and Spain and spanned the acute and convalescent phases of COVID-19. Where HLA class I and class II types were available, the types were taken from metadata supplied by the sample provider, not from assay-based typing. Subjects who had been exposed to COVID-19, were actively infected with it, or had recovered from it provided the deeply sampled blood TCRbeta repertoires that made up the dataset. The samples were drawn from two sources: the first 160 participants of the ongoing ImmuneRACE study, and fewer than 1,500 subjects contributed by 6 global collaborators. The repertoires were made available in a free public database intended to serve as a resource for research on the immune response to SARS-CoV-2. The prospective study material was composed of cDNA or gDNA derived from T cells, B-cell-depleted T cells, or PBMCs. The sample metadata nearly always contained a de-identified subject ID, COVID-19 status, age in years and sex. Broad study findings and their caveats: The amount of clinical and demographic metadata varied by source and participant and was provided uncurated.

This clone was seen more than once but under ten times. What this receptor recognizes is not known. No much larger clone is present one base from it, and per-base qualities are unavailable. From its cysteine to its phenylalanine, the CDR3 spans 16 amino acids. Of the read, only the CDR3 DNA is kept; its 48 bases are in frame from base 1. CDR1 and CDR2 were assigned from the germline V gene as SGHRS and YFSETQ. Unmatched junction bases come to 9, with V trimmed by 2 bases and J by 6 bases. Participants in the prospective study were aged roughly 18 to 100 years, lived in about two dozen United States geographic areas, and enrolled through a virtual design. In the prospective study, cohorts were assigned on the basis of participant-reported clinical history obtained from a screening survey and a study questionnaire. In the prospective study, whole blood, serum and a nasopharyngeal or oropharyngeal swab were collected from each participant by mobile phlebotomists. Prospective study participants could optionally give additional blood draws and questionnaires over an approximately two-month period. Before DNA extraction, blood samples from the prospective study were shipped at room temperature or frozen.

The immunoSEQ Assay, a bias-controlled multiplex PCR, was used to amplify TCRbeta CDR3 regions from genomic DNA. Per the source publication's procedure: The number of nucleated cells in each sample was estimated from the amplification of reference gene primers within the assay. To quantify the absolute abundance of each unique TCRbeta CDR3 rearrangement, sequence reads were collapsed and filtered. For each sample, productive Simpson clonality was calculated as the square root of Simpson's diversity index over productive rearrangements. TCRdb stores this immuneACCESS table with in-frame sequences only. Part of the clones is absent; in the studies checked, under half of the shortfall reflects unresolved V genes, and no reason is known for the rest. V and J calls plus clone size are reproduced from that table; the DNA served to infer D and trimming. The sample includes under 200,000 clones, with 81% observed a single time. The leading ten clones occupy around 5.1% of the sample.

The source of this sequence is a woman aged 40 to 49 with acute COVID-19. Recombination linked TRBV5-1 to TRBJ2-1, with TRBD2 matching 9 junction bases. Material for sequencing was PBMCs or T cells enriched from blood (not recorded which). For the CDR3, the sequence is CASSFPHSGSSNEQFF. The DNA sequence follows: TGCGCCAGCAGCTTTCCCCATAGCGGGAGTTCCAATGAGCAGTTCTTC.